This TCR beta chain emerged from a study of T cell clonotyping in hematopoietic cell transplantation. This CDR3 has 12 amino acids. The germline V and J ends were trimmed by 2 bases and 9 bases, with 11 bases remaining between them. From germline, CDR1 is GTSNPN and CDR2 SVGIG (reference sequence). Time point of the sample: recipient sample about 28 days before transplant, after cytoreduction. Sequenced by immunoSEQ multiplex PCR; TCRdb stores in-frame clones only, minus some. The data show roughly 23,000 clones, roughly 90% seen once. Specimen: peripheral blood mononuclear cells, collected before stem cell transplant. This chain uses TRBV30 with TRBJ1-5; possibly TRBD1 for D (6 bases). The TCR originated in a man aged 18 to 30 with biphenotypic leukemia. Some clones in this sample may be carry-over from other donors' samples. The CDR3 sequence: CAWSPQGSPQHF. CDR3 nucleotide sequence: TGTGCCTGGAGTCCCCAGGGGTCGCCCCAGCATTTT.